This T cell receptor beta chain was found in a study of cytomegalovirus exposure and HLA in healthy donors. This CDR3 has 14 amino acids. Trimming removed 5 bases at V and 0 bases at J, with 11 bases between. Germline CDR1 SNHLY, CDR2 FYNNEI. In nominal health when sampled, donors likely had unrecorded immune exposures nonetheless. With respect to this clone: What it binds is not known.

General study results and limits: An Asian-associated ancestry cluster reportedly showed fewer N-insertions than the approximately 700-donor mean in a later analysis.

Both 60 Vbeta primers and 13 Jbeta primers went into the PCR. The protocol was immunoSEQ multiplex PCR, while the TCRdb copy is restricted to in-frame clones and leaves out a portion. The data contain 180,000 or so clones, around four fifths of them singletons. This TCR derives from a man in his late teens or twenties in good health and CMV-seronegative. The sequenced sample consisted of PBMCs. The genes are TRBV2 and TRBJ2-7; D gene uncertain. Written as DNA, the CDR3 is TGTGCCAGCAGTCTATCTAGGAGCTCCTACGAGCAGTACTTC. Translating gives CASSLSRSSYEQYF.